This T cell receptor (beta chain) was sequenced for a study of PD-L1 blockade in urothelial cancer. Study-wide findings and caveats: Larger 3-week expansion of tumor-associated blood clones was seen in durable-benefit patients.

This CDR3 spans 15 amino acids. The V gene lost 1 base and the J gene lost 6 bases, with 13 bases spanning the gap. Looked up from germline, CDR1 is LNHNV and CDR2 is YYDKDF (reference sequence). Clones were sequenced by immunoSEQ multiplex PCR, and TCRdb holds only the in-frame ones, with some missing. The data hold approximately 30,000 clones, with over 75% observed a single time. This clone was observed a single time. What it binds is unknown. Every patient provided from 1 to 8 samples, collected pretreatment and on-treatment. The sequence derives from a middle-aged man with urothelial cancer. The gene calls are TRBV15 and TRBJ2-1, with a tentative D call TRBD1 (5 bases). This specimen consisted of PBMCs, obtained around atezolizumab (anti-PD-L1) treatment. DNA for the CDR3: TGTGCCACCAGCAGAGCCAGGGCGCTGGTCAATGAGCAGTTCTTC. This sequence encodes CATSRARALVNEQFF. Full variable domain (missing parts from reference TRBV15 and TRBJ2-1): DAMVIQNPRYQVTQFGKPVTLSCSQTLNHNVMYWYQQKSSQAPKLLFHYYDKDFNNEADTPDNFQSRRPNTSFCFLDIRSPGLGDTAMYLCATSRARALVNEQFFGPGTRLTVL.